These 14 T cell receptor beta chains were all obtained from the same sample, sequenced in a study of T cell repertoires in cytomegalovirus infection. TCRdb ran MiXCR on the reads and lists one entry per CDR3 protein. Of about 830,000 distinct CDR3 sequences listed, over 25% are singletons. Their cognate antigens are unknown. The sequencing used cultured CD8+ T cells from PBMCs, collected from culture after CMV antigen stimulation. Receptors were obtained from a human donor in good health (CMV status not recorded). Some clones in this sample may be carry-over from other donors' samples.

This clonotype was picked up many times. This chain links TRBV7-2 with TRBJ2-2; D is unclear. CDR3 length: 13 amino acids. The V gene's germline CDR1 is SGHTA and CDR2 FQGNSA. Trimming took 4 bases from V and 4 from J, leaving 7 bases between them. The DNA for the CDR3 is TGTGCCAGCAGCTGGGGTGCCACCGGGGAGCTGTTTTTT. It codes for CASSWGATGELFF.

The chain couples TRBV20-1 to TRBJ2-1; the D call may be TRBD1 or TRBD2 (6 bases each). Germline CDR1 is DFQATT and CDR2 is SNEGSKA (reference sequence). V lost 5 bases to trimming and J lost 2 bases, with 16 bases between them. The CDR3 totals 15 residues. As DNA, the CDR3 is TGCAGTGCTTACCTAGGGGGGAAGCCCTACAATGAGCAGTTCTTC. Encoded protein: CSAYLGGKPYNEQFF.

The J gene is TRBJ1-4, the V gene TRBV6-2 or TRBV6-3; D not resolved. Germline V gene data show CDR1 as MNHEY and CDR2 as SVGEGT. The length of the CDR3 is 13 residues. V was pared by 6 bases and J by 7 bases, with 12 bases between. CDR3 bases: TGTGCCAGCAGGCCGCCAGACCGTGAAAAACTGTTTTTT. Its translation: CASRPPDREKLFF.

The rearrangement joins TRBV5-4 to TRBJ1-2; D remains unclear. Germline values: CDR1 SGHNT, CDR2 YYREEE (reference sequence). This CDR3 is 15 amino acids long. The V gene lost 3 bases and the J gene lost 8 bases, with 20 bases spanning the gap. CDR3 amino acids: CASSSMASEPGGYTF. Written as DNA, the CDR3 is TGTGCCAGCAGCTCCATGGCGAGCGAGCCGGGAGGCTACACCTTC.

The chain employs TRBV28 and TRBJ2-7, with 8 bases that match TRBD2. Germline V gene sequence: CDR1 MDHEN, CDR2 SYDVKM. The CDR3 consists of 13 residues. Trimming removed 3 bases from V and 7 bases from J; junction bases left unmatched: 5. The CDR3 sequence: CASSFGGAREQYV. The CDR3, as DNA: TGTGCCAGCAGTTTCGGGGGGGCGAGAGAGCAGTACGTC.

The gene calls are TRBV11-3 and TRBJ2-6, with D unclear. Trimming removed 5 bases at V and 0 bases at J, with 17 bases between. The CDR3 covers 18 residues. CDR1 and CDR2 from the germline V gene are SGHNT and YENEEA. In DNA form, the CDR3 reads TGTGCCAGCAGCAAGGCAGCAAGACCCCCCTCTGGGGCCAACGTCCTGACTTTC. This encodes CASSKAARPPSGANVLTF. The variable domain in full, completed from reference TRBV11-3 and TRBJ2-6, reads EAGVVQSPRYKIIEKKQPVAFWCNPISGHNTLYWYLQNLGQGPELLIRYENEEAVDDSQLPKDRFSAERLKGVDSTLKIQPAELGDSAVYLCASSKAARPPSGANVLTFGAGSRLTVL.

J is TRBJ2-7 and V is TRBV6-2 or TRBV6-3; D gene uncertain. The V end lost 0 bases, the J end lost 3 bases, and 9 bases lay between the germline ends. The V gene's germline CDR1 is MNHEY and CDR2 SVGEGT. CDR3 length equals 14 residues. CDR3 sequence reads: CASSYSGRVYEQYV. In DNA, the CDR3 is TGTGCCAGCAGTTACTCGGGCAGAGTCTACGAGCAGTACGTC.

This clonotype was picked up a small number of times. V and J are TRBV5-5 and TRBJ1-5, with D hard to call. CDR3 length equals 13 residues. The ends were cut back, 0 bases at V and 5 bases at J, with 6 bases in the middle. Germline CDR1 is SGHKS and CDR2 is YYEKEE (reference sequence). CDR3 loop: CASSLDIDQPQHF. Written as DNA, the CDR3 is TGTGCCAGCAGCTTGGACATTGATCAGCCCCAGCATTTT.

Written as DNA, the CDR3 is TGTGCCAGCAGTTACGCGGGGGGAGTCATTCAGTACTTC. This codes for CASSYAGGVIQYF. The rearrangement joins TRBV6-2 or TRBV6-3 to TRBJ2-4, with TRBD2 matching over 8 bases. The junction had 3 bases not matched to a gene; V was cut back by 2 bases and J by 9 bases. The CDR3 is 13 residues long. Germline CDR1 is MNHEY and CDR2 is SVGEGT.

The chain links TRBV6-6 to TRBJ1-1, with 7 bases fitting TRBD1. The V gene's germline CDR1 is MNHNY and CDR2 SVGAGI (reference sequence). This CDR3 has 15 amino acids. V lost 4 bases, J lost 5 bases, and 10 bases stayed unmatched. The CDR3 loop reads CASSSRGRLTTEAFF. The CDR3 bases are TGTGCCAGCAGTTCCAGGGGGAGGTTAACGACTGAAGCTTTCTTT.

The genes are TRBV27 and TRBJ1-2; 9 bases align to TRBD1. The CDR3 is made up of 15 amino acids. After removal of 4 bases from V and 7 bases from J, the junction contained 10 bases not matched to a gene. CDR1 and CDR2 from the germline V gene are MNHEY and SMNVEV (reference sequence). CDR3 sequence reads: CASSWPPTTGGGYTF. Here the CDR3 DNA reads TGTGCCAGCAGTTGGCCTCCTACGACAGGGGGTGGCTACACCTTC.

The chain carries TRBV25-1 and TRBJ1-2, with D possibly TRBD1 on 5 matching bases. The CDR3 has 16 residues. The V gene's germline CDR1 is MGHDK and CDR2 SYGVNS. Trimming removed 3 bases at V and 1 base at J, with 15 bases between. Here the CDR3 DNA reads TGTGCCAGCAGTGAGAGGGGCCGAACTTATAACTATGGCTACACCTTC. Encoded protein: CASSERGRTYNYGYTF.

This clonotype was counted between two and nine times. In DNA, the CDR3 is TGTGCCAGCAGCCCGCTTAATTCGGGGTACAATGAGCAGTTCTTC. This codes for CASSPLNSGYNEQFF. V usage is TRBV7-9 and J usage is TRBJ2-1, with TRBD2 as a possible D gene (5 bases). The germline gives CDR1 SEHNR, CDR2 FQNEAQ (reference sequence). CDR3 length: 15 residues. The V end lost 5 bases, the J end lost 4 bases, and 15 bases lay between the germline ends.

The chain couples TRBV7-9 to TRBJ2-7; the D gene could be TRBD1 or TRBD2 (5 bases each). The CDR3 length is 12 residues. Germline CDR1 SEHNR, CDR2 FQNEAQ (reference sequence). The V end lost 1 base, the J end lost 10 bases, and 11 bases lay between the germline ends. CDR3 loop: CASSLGPRDQYF. Here the CDR3 DNA reads TGTGCCAGCAGCTTAGGCCCCCGGGACCAGTACTTC.